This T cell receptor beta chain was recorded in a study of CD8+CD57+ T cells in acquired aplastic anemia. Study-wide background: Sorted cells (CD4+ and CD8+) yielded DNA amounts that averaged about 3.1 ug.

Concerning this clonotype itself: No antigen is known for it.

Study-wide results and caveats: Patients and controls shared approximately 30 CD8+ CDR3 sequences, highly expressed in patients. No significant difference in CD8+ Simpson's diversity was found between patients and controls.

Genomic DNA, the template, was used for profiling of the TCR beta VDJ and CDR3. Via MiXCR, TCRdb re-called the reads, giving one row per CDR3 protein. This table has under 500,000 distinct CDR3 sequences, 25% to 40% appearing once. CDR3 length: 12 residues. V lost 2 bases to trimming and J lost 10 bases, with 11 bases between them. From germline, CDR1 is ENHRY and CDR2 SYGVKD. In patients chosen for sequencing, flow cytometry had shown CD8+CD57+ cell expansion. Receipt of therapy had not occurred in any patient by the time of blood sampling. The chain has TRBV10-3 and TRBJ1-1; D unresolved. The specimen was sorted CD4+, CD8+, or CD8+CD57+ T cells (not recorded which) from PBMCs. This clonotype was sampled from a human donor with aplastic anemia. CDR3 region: CAISEEGSRAFF. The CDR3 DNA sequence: TGTGCCATCAGTGAGGAGGGCAGTCGAGCTTTCTTT.